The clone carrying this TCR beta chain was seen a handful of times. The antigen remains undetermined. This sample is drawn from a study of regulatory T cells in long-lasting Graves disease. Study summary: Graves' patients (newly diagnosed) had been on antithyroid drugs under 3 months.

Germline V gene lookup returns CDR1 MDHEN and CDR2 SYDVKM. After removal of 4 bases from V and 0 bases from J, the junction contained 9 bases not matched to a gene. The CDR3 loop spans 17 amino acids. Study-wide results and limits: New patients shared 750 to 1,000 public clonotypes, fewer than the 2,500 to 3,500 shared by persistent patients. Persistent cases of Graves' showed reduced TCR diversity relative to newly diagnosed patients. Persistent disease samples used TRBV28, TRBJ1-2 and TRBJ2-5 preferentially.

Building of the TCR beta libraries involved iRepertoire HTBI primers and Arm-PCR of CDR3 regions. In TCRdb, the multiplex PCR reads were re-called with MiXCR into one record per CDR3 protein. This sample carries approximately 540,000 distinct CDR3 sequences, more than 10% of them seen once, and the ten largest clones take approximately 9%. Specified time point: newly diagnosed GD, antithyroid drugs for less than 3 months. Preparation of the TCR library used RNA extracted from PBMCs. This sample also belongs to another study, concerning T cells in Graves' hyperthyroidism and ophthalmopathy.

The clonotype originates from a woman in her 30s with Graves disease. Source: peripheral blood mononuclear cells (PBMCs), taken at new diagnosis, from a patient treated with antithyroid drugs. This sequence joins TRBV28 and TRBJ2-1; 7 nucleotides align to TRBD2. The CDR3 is CASSSWLADSSYNEQFF. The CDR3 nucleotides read TGTGCCAGCAGTTCCTGGCTAGCGGATAGCTCCTACAATGAGCAGTTCTTC.